This passage covers 9 T cell receptor beta chains from one sample sequenced in a study of T-cell memory formation after mild COVID-19. TCRdb itself ran the 5' RACE reads through MiXCR, one entry per CDR3 protein. The data contain roughly 580,000 distinct CDR3 sequences, 18% of them singletons. Sequenced material: PBMCs or a T cell subset sorted from them (not recorded which). These receptors came from an adult woman who had mild COVID-19 (a few samples of this study predate the infection). Cell type and time point are not known.

This clonotype was detected only a few times. The CDR3 region has the DNA TGTGCCAGCAGTTTAGCGTCACTGTGGCACACCTTC. It is translated as CASSLASLWHTF. The rearrangement uses TRBV12-3 or TRBV12-4 and TRBJ1-2, with D hard to call. Trimming left V 0 bases short and J 12 bases short, with 11 bases between. The CDR3 extends over 12 amino acids.

This clonotype was picked up a small number of times. This chain links TRBV5-1 with TRBJ2-5; 14 bases align to TRBD2. This CDR3 spans 16 amino acids. The germline V gene encodes CDR1 SGHRS and CDR2 YFSETQ. V lost 6 bases, J lost 3 bases, and 7 bases stayed unmatched. CDR3 sequence (DNA): TGCGCCAGCACCAGACTAGCGGGAGGGCCGAAAGAGACCCAGTACTTC. Protein product: CASTRLAGGPKETQYF.

This rearrangement joins TRBV4-1 to TRBJ2-3; D might be TRBD1 or TRBD2, each matching 5 bases. The germline V gene has CDR1 MGHRA and CDR2 YSYEKL. Trimming removed 0 bases at V and 4 bases at J, with 14 bases between. CDR3 length: 16 residues. The CDR3 region is CASSQEGVWVPDTQYF. For the CDR3, the DNA is TGCGCCAGCAGCCAAGAGGGGGTTTGGGTACCAGATACGCAGTATTTT.

This clonotype has just a few counts. The genes are TRBV28 and TRBJ2-3; 10 nucleotides agree with TRBD1. The CDR3 totals 14 residues. Trimming cost V 8 bases and J 4 bases; bases outside gene matches: 6. CDR1 is MDHEN, CDR2 SYDVKM, per germline. DNA for the CDR3: TGTGCCAGCTCCTCGGGACAGGGGTCAGATACGCAGTATTTT. It specifies CASSSGQGSDTQYF.

This clonotype has a count of ten or more. The V call is TRBV20-1, the J call TRBJ2-5; a weak D match, TRBD2 (6 bases). Trimming removed 1 base at V and 2 bases at J, with 14 bases between. Germline V gene sequence: CDR1 DFQATT, CDR2 SNEGSKA (reference sequence). The CDR3 consists of 15 residues. The CDR3 DNA reads TGCAGTGCTAGAGTTGGTAGCGGACTACAAGAGACCCAGTACTTC. Its protein product is CSARVGSGLQETQYF.

V usage is TRBV5-1 and J usage is TRBJ1-1; 8 nucleotides agree with TRBD1. Germline lookup yields CDR1 SGHRS and CDR2 YFSETQ. This CDR3 spans 14 amino acids. J was trimmed by 5 bases and V by 4 bases; bases with no gene match: 7. CDR3 sequence: CASSSDRGGTEAFF. The CDR3 nucleotides are TGCGCCAGCAGCAGCGACAGGGGTGGAACTGAAGCTTTCTTT. The whole variable domain, filled in from reference TRBV5-1 and TRBJ1-1, reads KAGVTQTPRYLIKTRGQQVTLSCSPISGHRSVSWYQQTPGQGLQFLFEYFSETQRNKGNFPGRFSGRQFSNSRSEMNVSTLELGDSALYLCASSSDRGGTEAFFGQGTRLTVV.

This clonotype occurred a few times. J is TRBJ1-2 and V is TRBV7-9; TRBD1 is a possible D gene (6 bases). Germline CDR1 reads SEHNR; CDR2 reads FQNEAQ (reference sequence). This CDR3 spans 12 amino acids. V was clipped by 5 bases and J by 8 bases, with 12 bases between them. The CDR3 DNA reads TGTGCCAGCAGCGTGGACAGTAGCGGCTACACCTTC. It specifies CASSVDSSGYTF.

The chain has TRBV29-1 and TRBJ1-1; D is unresolved. The germline V gene encodes CDR1 SQVTM and CDR2 ANQGSEA. The CDR3 sequence is 12 residues long. V was pared by 5 bases and J by 3 bases, with 10 bases between. Written as DNA, the CDR3 is TGCAGCGTTCGGGCTTCGGACACTGAAGCTTTCTTT. It encodes CSVRASDTEAFF.

The V and J genes are TRBV5-1 and TRBJ2-3; D uncertain. The CDR3 spans 13 residues. Germline CDR1 SGHRS, CDR2 YFSETQ. The V gene lost 0 bases and the J gene lost 6 bases, with 8 bases spanning the gap. This chain's CDR3 is CASSLEDSDTQYF. As DNA, the CDR3 is TGCGCCAGCAGCTTGGAAGACTCGGATACGCAGTATTTT.